This TCR beta chain was recovered during a study of T cells in Graves' hyperthyroidism and ophthalmopathy (dated by TCRdb to about 2019). A note on the overall study: Peripheral blood was collected at initial diagnosis, before any treatment. TCR V-J signatures able to tell the groups apart were searched for in a discovery cohort of some 97 patients, of whom 40 to 45 had Graves' ophthalmopathy and 55 to 60 had stable Graves' hyperthyroidism. Prospective prediction of ophthalmopathy was tested in an independent validation cohort consisting of some 20 hyperthyroidism patients and over 15 patients who later progressed to ophthalmopathy. For training and testing, the 100 or so patients in the discovery cohort were randomly divided in a 7:3 ratio. Thyroid tissue and blood T-cell repertoires from six Graves' hyperthyroidism patients were also compared in the study. Once sampling was done, hyperthyroidism patients were given methimazole at a starting dose of 30 mg daily, whereas ophthalmopathy patients were given high-dose intravenous methylprednisolone. The paper describes TCR Vbeta CDR3 sequencing of 135 peripheral blood samples, made up of 43 ophthalmopathy patients, approximately 73 hyperthyroidism patients and 17 progressor patients. On the study overall, not on this receptor specifically: Blood samples also contained most of the expanded thyroid clonotypes (frequency above 0.001), which suggests that blood repertoires may reflect thyroid immune responses. Sample size was not statistically predetermined, and investigators were not blinded to group allocation. A 13 V-J signature model separated ophthalmopathy from stable hyperthyroidism, with about 90% sensitivity and 81.08% specificity in cross-validation and 80%/75% in testing. In validation, progression to ophthalmopathy was predicted by the model with almost 71% sensitivity and roughly 76% specificity, a median of 6.5 months before onset.

The TCR beta CDR3 regions were amplified from RNA transcripts. A first-round RT-PCR of the TCR CDR3 used the HTBI primer set with the Qiagen OneStep RT-PCR kit. Libraries were constructed in a second round of multiplex PCR, after which size selection and purification were performed. Sequencing of the libraries was done on an Illumina HiSeq2000 using paired-end 100 bp reads. Per the original workflow: SOAPnuke was used to process the raw data, with reads discarded if the reads contained adapters or uncalled bases, had a mean Phred below 15, or lacked an exact constant-primer or identifier match. High-quality paired reads were merged using COPE v1.2.5, and each unique nucleotide sequence was defined as a clonotype. MiTCR v1.1 was used to align clonotypes to the IMGT TRBV, TRBD and TRBJ reference segments. The analysis was restricted to V-J combinations with a frequency above 0.0001, which together covered approximately 99% of the repertoires. A TCS score was defined as the ratio between F50 (clonal expansion) and ExV (chaos), using BLOSUM62-based TCRdist between CDR3 peptides within each V-J. Welch's t-statistics and random forest reduced 500 to 650 V-J features to around 14, which were used in a naive Bayes classifier (R e1071). Clones were called with MiXCR by TCRdb after fastp trimmed the public reads at Q25, and only in-frame beta chains were retained. Identical CDR3 protein sequences are pooled into one entry, listed with their most common genes and DNA. The V and J calls and clone size come from TCRdb's table, not from the authors' own analysis. The sample contains about 580,000 distinct CDR3 sequences, roughly 13% of them found a single time. The ten top clones hold 5% to 7% of the sample.

Many counts were recorded for this clonotype. No antigen is known for it. The sample holds no much larger clone one base away, and base qualities are not on file. The hyperthyroidism patients were between 18 and 65 years old and newly diagnosed, with a disease duration of less than 2 months. Any patient with an uncontrolled infection, another autoimmune disease, pregnancy or lactation was excluded. Diagnoses relied on clinical symptoms, serum thyroxine and TRAb, thyroid ultrasound and orbital computed tomography. Blood from progressor patients was drawn when they were first diagnosed with hyperthyroidism, before any ophthalmopathy symptoms appeared. PBMCs were separated from 10 ml of fresh peripheral blood using Ficoll-Paque density gradient centrifugation. Progressor patients were defined as those initially diagnosed with Graves' hyperthyroidism in whom ophthalmopathy developed during follow-up. Total RNA was extracted with Trizol reagent, and quality was checked on an Agilent 2100 Bioanalyzer.

Sequencing was performed on blood. The clonotype was recovered from a woman aged 25 to 45 with Graves' hyperthyroidism that later progressed to Graves' ophthalmopathy.

The CDR3 sequence is CSARGTSGLQYF. The sequenced DNA is TGCAGTGCTAGAGGGACTAGCGGGCTACAGTACTTC. The chain is made from TRBV20-1 and TRBJ2-5; TRBD2 matches 11 bases in the middle. As encoded in the germline V gene (reference sequence), CDR1 is DFQATT while CDR2 is SNEGSKA. Germline trimming: 1 base from V, 11 bases from J; junction bases outside gene matches: 3. The CDR3 starts with the cysteine, ends with the phenylalanine, and has 12 residues. Only the CDR3 portion is preserved as DNA: 36 bases, with reading frame beginning at the first base.